A selection of T cell receptor beta chains follows, all from one sample in a study of control samples from healthy donors and cancer patients. Libraries were prepared by immunoSEQ multiplex PCR; TCRdb keeps only in-frame clonotypes and omits some of them. The data hold approximately 98,000 clones, with roughly four fifths observed a single time. Material for sequencing was blood. The source is a man aged 18 to 30 in good health. Both conserved end residues are part of each CDR3. The order of the fields is V gene, clone size, D gene, J gene, CDR3 DNA, CDR3 protein. A D gene is named only where the DNA matches it firmly. Only part of the rows carry a size: once, few, many, or a class if the clone is expanded.

v_gene: TRBV5-1; abundance: once; d_gene: TRBD1; j_gene: TRBJ1-2; CDR3nt: TGCGCCAGCAGCCCTACAGGGGATAACTATGGCTACACCTTC; CDR3aa: CASSPTGDNYGYTF
v_gene: TRBV7-2; abundance: NA; d_gene: TRBD1; j_gene: TRBJ1-2; CDR3nt: TGTGCCAGCAGCTCGACCGGGACAGGGGGCGGGCACGGCTACACCTTC; CDR3aa: CASSSTGTGGGHGYTF
v_gene: TRBV14; abundance: few; d_gene: TRBD1; j_gene: TRBJ2-3; CDR3nt: TGTGCCAGCAGCCGACGACAGGGGGCATCAGATACGCAGTATTTT; CDR3aa: CASSRRQGASDTQYF
v_gene: TRBV2; abundance: NA; d_gene: NA; j_gene: TRBJ2-1; CDR3nt: TGTGCCCTGCGGCCTCCAGGGGGGACCTACAATGAGCAGTTCTTC; CDR3aa: CALRPPGGTYNEQFF
v_gene: TRBV18; abundance: NA; d_gene: TRBD1; j_gene: TRBJ1-1; CDR3nt: TGTGCCAGCTCACCGTTTAGACAGGGGATGAACACTGAAGCTTTCTTT; CDR3aa: CASSPFRQGMNTEAFF
v_gene: TRBV9; abundance: NA; d_gene: TRBD2; j_gene: TRBJ2-7; CDR3nt: TGTGCCAGCAGCCGAGGCAGCGGGGGTTACGAGCAGTACTTC; CDR3aa: CASSRGSGGYEQYF
v_gene: TRBV7-6; abundance: few; d_gene: NA; j_gene: TRBJ2-3; CDR3nt: TGTGCCAGCAGCATGGGACTGCCTAGCACAGATACGCAGTATTTT; CDR3aa: CASSMGLPSTDTQYF
v_gene: TRBV7-8; abundance: few; d_gene: NA; j_gene: TRBJ1-4; CDR3nt: TGTGCCAGCAGCCTTGCGGTAGATGCAACTAATGAAAAACTGTTTTTT; CDR3aa: CASSLAVDATNEKLFF
v_gene: TRBV5-5; abundance: NA; d_gene: NA; j_gene: TRBJ2-7; CDR3nt: TGTGCCAGCAGCTTGAGCAGTACCCCTCGCGAGCAGTACTTC; CDR3aa: CASSLSSTPREQYF
v_gene: TRBV2; abundance: NA; d_gene: NA; j_gene: TRBJ1-1; CDR3nt: TGTGCCAGCAGCGTTGGGACGGCGAACACTGAAGCTTTCTTT; CDR3aa: CASSVGTANTEAFF
v_gene: TRBV6-4; abundance: NA; d_gene: TRBD1; j_gene: TRBJ1-2; CDR3nt: TGTGCCAGCAGTGACGGGACAGGGGGAAGTGATGGCTACACCTTC; CDR3aa: CASSDGTGGSDGYTF
v_gene: TRBV6-4; abundance: NA; d_gene: NA; j_gene: TRBJ1-1; CDR3nt: TGTGCCAGCAGTTCGGAGGTGAACACTGAAGCTTTCTTT; CDR3aa: CASSSEVNTEAFF
v_gene: TRBV6-6; abundance: NA; d_gene: TRBD1; j_gene: TRBJ1-3; CDR3nt: TGTGCCAGCTTCCCCGGGACAGGGGGACAAAACACCATATATTTT; CDR3aa: CASFPGTGGQNTIYF
v_gene: TRBV11-1; abundance: NA; d_gene: TRBD1; j_gene: TRBJ2-4; CDR3nt: TGTGCCAGCAGCCCGGGGACAGGGATCGTCAAAAACATTCGGTACTTC; CDR3aa: CASSPGTGIVKNIRYF
v_gene: TRBV2; abundance: NA; d_gene: NA; j_gene: TRBJ2-2; CDR3nt: TGTGCCAGCAGATTAGGGCTCCAGCTGTTTTTT; CDR3aa: CASRLGLQLFF
v_gene: TRBV4-2; abundance: NA; d_gene: NA; j_gene: TRBJ1-2; CDR3nt: TGTGCCAGCAGCCAAGAGGGGGCAGGGAACTATGGCTACACCTTC; CDR3aa: CASSQEGAGNYGYTF
v_gene: TRBV13; abundance: NA; d_gene: TRBD1; j_gene: TRBJ1-2; CDR3nt: TGTGCCAGCAGCTTGGGGACAGGGGGCGTTGGGGGCTACACCTTC; CDR3aa: CASSLGTGGVGGYTF
v_gene: TRBV6-2/TRBV6-3; abundance: NA; d_gene: NA; j_gene: TRBJ1-5; CDR3nt: TGTGCCAGCAGTTACCCCGGTCAGCCCCAGCATTTT; CDR3aa: CASSYPGQPQHF
v_gene: TRBV5-1; abundance: NA; d_gene: NA; j_gene: TRBJ1-1; CDR3nt: TGCGCCAGCAGCTCGCAGAACATGAACACTGAAGCTTTCTTT; CDR3aa: CASSSQNMNTEAFF
v_gene: TRBV5-6; abundance: NA; d_gene: NA; j_gene: TRBJ2-7; CDR3nt: TGTGCCAGCAGCTTAGGTGATCCGGGCTACGAGCAGTACTTC; CDR3aa: CASSLGDPGYEQYF
v_gene: TRBV7-8; abundance: NA; d_gene: TRBD2; j_gene: TRBJ2-7; CDR3nt: TGTGCCAGCAGCCCGACCCTAGCGGGGGGTTACGAGCAGTACTTC; CDR3aa: CASSPTLAGGYEQYF
v_gene: TRBV5-1; abundance: NA; d_gene: NA; j_gene: TRBJ2-1; CDR3nt: TGCGCCAGTGGCACAGGCCTCAGGGGTTACAATGAGCAGTTCTTC; CDR3aa: CASGTGLRGYNEQFF
v_gene: TRBV7-8; abundance: NA; d_gene: NA; j_gene: TRBJ2-2; CDR3nt: TGTGCCAGCAGCTTACCCCGGGAGGGGGCTCTGGACACCGGGGAGCTGTTTTTT; CDR3aa: CASSLPREGALDTGELFF
v_gene: TRBV19; abundance: few; d_gene: NA; j_gene: TRBJ1-2; CDR3nt: TGTGCCAGTAGTATAGGGGGCGCGGCCTATGGCTACACCTTC; CDR3aa: CASSIGGAAYGYTF
v_gene: TRBV28; abundance: NA; d_gene: NA; j_gene: TRBJ1-1; CDR3nt: TGTGCCAGCACCTTAAGTCGGGGTTTGTACACTGAAGCTTTCTTT; CDR3aa: CASTLSRGLYTEAFF
v_gene: TRBV4-1; abundance: NA; d_gene: TRBD1; j_gene: TRBJ1-2; CDR3nt: TGCGCCAGCAGCCACCCGACAGGGGGCGACTATGGCTACACCTTC; CDR3aa: CASSHPTGGDYGYTF
v_gene: TRBV3-1/TRBV3-2; abundance: NA; d_gene: TRBD1; j_gene: TRBJ1-3; CDR3nt: TGTGCCAGCAGCCACAGGGGACAGGGATCTGGAAACACCATATATTTT; CDR3aa: CASSHRGQGSGNTIYF
v_gene: TRBV14; abundance: NA; d_gene: TRBD1; j_gene: TRBJ1-1; CDR3nt: TGTGCCAGCAGCCGGGACAGGGGTGAAGCTTTCTTT; CDR3aa: CASSRDRGEAFF
v_gene: TRBV13; abundance: NA; d_gene: NA; j_gene: TRBJ2-7; CDR3nt: TGTGCCAGCAGCTTACAACGGACCTACGAGCAGTACTTC; CDR3aa: CASSLQRTYEQYF
v_gene: TRBV5-1; abundance: NA; d_gene: NA; j_gene: TRBJ2-3; CDR3nt: TGCGCCAGCAGTTATAGAGACTTCACAGATACGCAGTATTTT; CDR3aa: CASSYRDFTDTQYF
v_gene: TRBV4-1; abundance: NA; d_gene: NA; j_gene: TRBJ2-4; CDR3nt: TGCGCCAGCAGGGGGAACGGGGCGGGCGGAAAAAACATTCAGTACTTC; CDR3aa: CASRGNGAGGKNIQYF
v_gene: TRBV6-5; abundance: once; d_gene: NA; j_gene: TRBJ1-3; CDR3nt: TGTGCCAGCACCCCCAGGGCAGGAAACACCATATATTTT; CDR3aa: CASTPRAGNTIYF
v_gene: TRBV18; abundance: NA; d_gene: TRBD2; j_gene: TRBJ2-5; CDR3nt: TGTGCCAGCTCACCAGGATCACTAGCGCGTCAAGAGACCCAGTACTTC; CDR3aa: CASSPGSLARQETQYF
v_gene: TRBV3-1/TRBV3-2; abundance: NA; d_gene: TRBD1; j_gene: TRBJ1-2; CDR3nt: TGTGCCAGCAGCCAAATGGGGGACAGGTTAATCCATGGCTACACCTTC; CDR3aa: CASSQMGDRLIHGYTF
v_gene: TRBV10-3; abundance: few; d_gene: TRBD1; j_gene: TRBJ2-3; CDR3nt: TGTGCCATCAGTGGAGACGGCCGGGACAGGGTGGGGGGTACGCAGTATTTT; CDR3aa: CAISGDGRDRVGGTQYF
v_gene: TRBV7-9; abundance: once; d_gene: NA; j_gene: TRBJ2-5; CDR3nt: TGTGCCAGCAGCCCCTTTAAGGTGGCCCAGTACTTC; CDR3aa: CASSPFKVAQYF
v_gene: TRBV20-1; abundance: few; d_gene: NA; j_gene: TRBJ2-5; CDR3nt: TGCAGTGCTAGTCCGGGACTTCAAGAGACCCAGTACTTC; CDR3aa: CSASPGLQETQYF
v_gene: TRBV10-2; abundance: once; d_gene: NA; j_gene: TRBJ2-7; CDR3nt: TGCGCCAGCCGCCCCGGGCCGACCTACGAGCAGTACTTC; CDR3aa: CASRPGPTYEQYF
v_gene: TRBV7-9; abundance: few; d_gene: NA; j_gene: TRBJ1-2; CDR3nt: TGTGCCAGCAGCTTAGAGGGGGTGGTTGGCTACACCTTC; CDR3aa: CASSLEGVVGYTF
v_gene: TRBV19; abundance: NA; d_gene: NA; j_gene: TRBJ2-2; CDR3nt: TGTGCCAGTAGTATAGGGGACCAACTATCCCGGAACACCGGGGAGCTGTTTTTT; CDR3aa: CASSIGDQLSRNTGELFF